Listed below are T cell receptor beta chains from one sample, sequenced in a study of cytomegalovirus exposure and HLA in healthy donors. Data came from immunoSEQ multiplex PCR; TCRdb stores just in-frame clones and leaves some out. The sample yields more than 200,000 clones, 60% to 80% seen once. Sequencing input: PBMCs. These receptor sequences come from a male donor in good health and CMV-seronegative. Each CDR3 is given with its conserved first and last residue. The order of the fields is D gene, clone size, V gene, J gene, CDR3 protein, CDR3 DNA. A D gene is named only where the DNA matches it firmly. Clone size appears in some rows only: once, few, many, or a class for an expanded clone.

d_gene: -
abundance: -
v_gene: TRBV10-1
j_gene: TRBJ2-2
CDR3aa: CASSEPTVTGELFF
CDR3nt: TGCGCCAGCAGTGAGCCGACAGTTACCGGGGAGCTGTTTTTT

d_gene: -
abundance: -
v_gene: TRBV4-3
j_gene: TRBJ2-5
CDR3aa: CASSPRGGGVAETQYF
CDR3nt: TGCGCCAGCAGCCCTCGTGGAGGGGGCGTAGCAGAGACCCAGTACTTC

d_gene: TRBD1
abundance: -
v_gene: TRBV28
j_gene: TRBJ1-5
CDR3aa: CASTKDRGGQPQHF
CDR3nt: TGTGCCAGCACAAAGGACAGGGGAGGGCAGCCCCAGCATTTT

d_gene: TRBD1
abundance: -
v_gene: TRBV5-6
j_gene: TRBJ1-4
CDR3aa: CASSLVPGGNEKLFF
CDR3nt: TGTGCCAGCAGCTTGGTACCAGGGGGAAATGAAAAACTGTTTTTT

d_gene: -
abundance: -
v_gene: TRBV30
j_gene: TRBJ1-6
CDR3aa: CAWSVSSTYNSPLHF
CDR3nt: TGTGCCTGGAGTGTGAGTTCCACCTATAATTCACCCCTCCACTTT

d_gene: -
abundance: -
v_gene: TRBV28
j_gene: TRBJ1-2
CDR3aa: CASMGGIGYGYTF
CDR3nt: TGTGCCAGCATGGGGGGGATCGGCTATGGCTACACCTTC

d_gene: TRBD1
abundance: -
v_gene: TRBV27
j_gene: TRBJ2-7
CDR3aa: CASSLSTGYHEQYF
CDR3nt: TGTGCCAGCAGTTTATCGACAGGGTACCACGAGCAGTACTTC

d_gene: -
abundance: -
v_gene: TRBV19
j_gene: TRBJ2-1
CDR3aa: CASSIVGGLNYNEQFF
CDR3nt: TGTGCCAGTAGTATAGTCGGCGGCTTGAACTACAATGAGCAGTTCTTC

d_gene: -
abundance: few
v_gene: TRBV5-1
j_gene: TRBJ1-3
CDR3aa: CASSLAGPRGGNTIYF
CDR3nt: TGCGCCAGCAGCTTGGCAGGGCCAAGGGGTGGAAACACCATATATTTT

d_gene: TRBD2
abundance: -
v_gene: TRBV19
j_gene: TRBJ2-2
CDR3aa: CASIQRERGTGELFF
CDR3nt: TGTGCCAGTATCCAGCGGGAGAGGGGCACCGGGGAGCTGTTTTTT

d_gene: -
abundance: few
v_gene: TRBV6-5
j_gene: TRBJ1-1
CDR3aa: CASSYMNSEAFF
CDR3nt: TGTGCCAGCAGTTACATGAACAGTGAAGCTTTCTTT

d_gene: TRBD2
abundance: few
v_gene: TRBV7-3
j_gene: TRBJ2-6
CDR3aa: CASSSRTSGRALGANVLTF
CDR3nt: TGTGCCAGCAGCTCCCGGACTAGCGGGAGGGCCCTCGGGGCCAACGTCCTGACTTTC

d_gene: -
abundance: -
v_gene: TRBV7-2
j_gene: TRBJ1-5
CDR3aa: CASSLVAAGLNQPQHF
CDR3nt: TGTGCCAGCAGCTTAGTTGCGGCCGGTCTTAATCAGCCCCAGCATTTT

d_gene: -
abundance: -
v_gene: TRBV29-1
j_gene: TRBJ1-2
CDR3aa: CSARGELGYTF
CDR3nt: TGCAGCGCCAGGGGTGAACTTGGCTACACCTTC

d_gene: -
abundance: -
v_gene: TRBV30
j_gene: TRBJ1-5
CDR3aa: CAWSGQTGRVQPQHF
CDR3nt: TGTGCCTGGAGCGGTCAAACAGGGAGAGTTCAGCCCCAGCATTTT

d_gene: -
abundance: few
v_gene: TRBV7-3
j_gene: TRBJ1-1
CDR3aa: CASSRGLDTEAFF
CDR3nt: TGTGCCAGCAGCAGGGGATTGGACACTGAAGCTTTCTTT

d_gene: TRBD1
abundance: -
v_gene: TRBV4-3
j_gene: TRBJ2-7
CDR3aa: CASSLGTGDNYEQYF
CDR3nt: TGCGCCAGCAGCCTGGGGACAGGAGACAACTACGAGCAGTACTTC

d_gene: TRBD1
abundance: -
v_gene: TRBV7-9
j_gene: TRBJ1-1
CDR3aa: CASSLTGDTEAFF
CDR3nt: TGTGCCAGCAGCCTTACAGGGGACACTGAAGCTTTCTTT

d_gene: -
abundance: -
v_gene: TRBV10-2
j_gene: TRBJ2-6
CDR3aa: CASKADSAIYSGANVLTF
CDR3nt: TGCGCCAGCAAGGCGGACAGCGCCATCTACTCTGGGGCCAACGTCCTGACTTTC

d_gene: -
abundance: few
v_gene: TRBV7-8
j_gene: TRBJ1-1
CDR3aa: CASSLAAGNTEAFF
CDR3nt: TGTGCCAGCAGCTTAGCTGCGGGGAACACTGAAGCTTTCTTT

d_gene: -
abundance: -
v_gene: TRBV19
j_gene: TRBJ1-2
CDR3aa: CASTTSSGTPNYGYTF
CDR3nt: TGTGCCAGTACCACCTCGTCCGGGACACCTAACTATGGCTACACCTTC

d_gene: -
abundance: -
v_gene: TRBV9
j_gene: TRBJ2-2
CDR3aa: CASGGILGELFF
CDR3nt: TGTGCCAGCGGGGGGATCCTCGGGGAGCTGTTTTTT

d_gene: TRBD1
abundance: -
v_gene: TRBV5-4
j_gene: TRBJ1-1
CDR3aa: CASSGADRGRLEAFF
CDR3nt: TGTGCCAGCAGCGGTGCGGACAGGGGACGCCTTGAAGCTTTCTTT

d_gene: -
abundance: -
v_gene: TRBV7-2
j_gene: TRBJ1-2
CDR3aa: CASSLMTASDYGYTF
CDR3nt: TGTGCCAGCAGCTTAATGACAGCCTCTGACTATGGCTACACCTTC

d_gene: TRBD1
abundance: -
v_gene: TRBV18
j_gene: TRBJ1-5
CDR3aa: CASSRREGQGVQPQHF
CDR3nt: TGTGCCAGCTCACGCCGCGAGGGACAGGGGGTTCAGCCCCAGCATTTT

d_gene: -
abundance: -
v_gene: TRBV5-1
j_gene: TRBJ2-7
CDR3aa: CASSIQRATWYEQYF
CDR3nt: TGCGCCAGCAGCATACAGCGGGCAACCTGGTACGAGCAGTACTTC

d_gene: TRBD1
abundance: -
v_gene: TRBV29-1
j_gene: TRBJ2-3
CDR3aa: CSVVWDRGTDTQYF
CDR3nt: TGCAGCGTTGTTTGGGACAGGGGCACAGATACGCAGTATTTT

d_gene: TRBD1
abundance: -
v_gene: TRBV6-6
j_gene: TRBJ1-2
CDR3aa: CASSYGLDRPYGYTF
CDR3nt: TGTGCCAGCAGTTACGGTTTGGACAGGCCCTATGGCTACACCTTC

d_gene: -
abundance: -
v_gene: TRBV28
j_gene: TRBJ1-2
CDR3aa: CASSISWGGAAKDYGYTF
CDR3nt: TGTGCCAGCAGTATATCCTGGGGGGGGGCCGCTAAGGACTATGGCTACACCTTC

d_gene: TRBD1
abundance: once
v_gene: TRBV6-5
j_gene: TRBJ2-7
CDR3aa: CASSRTGKVYEQYF
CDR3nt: TGTGCCAGCAGCCGGACAGGAAAAGTTTACGAGCAGTACTTC

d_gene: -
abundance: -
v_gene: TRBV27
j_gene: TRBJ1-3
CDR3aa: CASSLSHGGLGNTIYF
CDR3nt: TGTGCCAGCAGTTTATCGCACGGGGGACTTGGAAACACCATATATTTT

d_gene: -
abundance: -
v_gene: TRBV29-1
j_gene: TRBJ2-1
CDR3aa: CSVAADGTLYYNEQFF
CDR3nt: TGCAGCGTTGCAGCTGACGGGACACTTTACTACAATGAGCAGTTCTTC

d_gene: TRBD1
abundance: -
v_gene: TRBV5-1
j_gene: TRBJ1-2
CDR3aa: CASSIPGQGITF
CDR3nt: TGCGCCAGCAGCATTCCGGGACAGGGTATAACCTTC

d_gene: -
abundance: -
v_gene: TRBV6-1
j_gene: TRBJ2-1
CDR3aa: CASSNTRSVNEQFF
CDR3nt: TGTGCCAGCAGCAATACGCGGAGTGTCAATGAGCAGTTCTTC

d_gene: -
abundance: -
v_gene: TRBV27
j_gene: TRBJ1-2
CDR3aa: CASSPRRGEAYGYTF
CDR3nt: TGTGCCAGCAGTCCCCGTCGAGGGGAGGCCTATGGCTACACCTTC

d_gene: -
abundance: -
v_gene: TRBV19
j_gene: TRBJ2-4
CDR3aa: CASSLRGGVAKNIQYF
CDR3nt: TGTGCCAGTAGTCTGAGAGGAGGGGTAGCCAAAAACATTCAGTACTTC

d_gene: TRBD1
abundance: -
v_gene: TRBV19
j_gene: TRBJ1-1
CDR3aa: CASRKGTGPPLNTEAFF
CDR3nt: TGTGCCAGTAGAAAAGGGACAGGTCCGCCTCTGAACACTGAAGCTTTCTTT

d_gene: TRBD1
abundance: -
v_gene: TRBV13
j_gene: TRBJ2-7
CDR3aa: CASSLSGQGYYEQYF
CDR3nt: TGTGCCAGCAGCCTATCGGGACAGGGCTACTACGAGCAGTACTTC

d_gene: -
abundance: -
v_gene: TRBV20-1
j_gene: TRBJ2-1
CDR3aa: CSARLVSGQFF
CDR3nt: TGCAGTGCTCGACTTGTATCGGGGCAGTTCTTC

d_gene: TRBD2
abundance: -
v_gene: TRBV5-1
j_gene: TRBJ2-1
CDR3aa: CASSLTSGRANEQFF
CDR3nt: TGCGCCAGCAGTCTGACTAGCGGGAGGGCCAATGAGCAGTTCTTC

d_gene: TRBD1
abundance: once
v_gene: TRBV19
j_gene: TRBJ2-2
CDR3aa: CASSKQGATGELFF
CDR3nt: TGTGCCAGTAGTAAGCAGGGGGCTACCGGGGAGCTGTTTTTT

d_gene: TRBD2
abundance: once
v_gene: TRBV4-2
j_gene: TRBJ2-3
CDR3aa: CASSLLLYGGESSSTDTRYF
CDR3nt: TGTGCCAGCAGCCTCCTCCTCTACGGGGGGGAAAGTAGTAGCACAGATACGCGGTATTTT

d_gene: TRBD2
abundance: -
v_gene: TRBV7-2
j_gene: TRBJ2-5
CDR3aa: CASSFGLAGVLETQYF
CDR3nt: TGTGCCAGCAGCTTTGGACTAGCGGGAGTTTTGGAGACCCAGTACTTC

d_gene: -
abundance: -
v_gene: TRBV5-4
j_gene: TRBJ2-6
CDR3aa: CASSWGLTSSGANVLTF
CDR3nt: TGTGCCAGCAGCTGGGGGCTCACTTCCTCTGGGGCCAACGTCCTGACTTTC

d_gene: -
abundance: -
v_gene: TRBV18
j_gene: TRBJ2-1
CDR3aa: CASSPAGSYNEQFF
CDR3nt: TGTGCCAGCTCACCGGCAGGGTCTTACAATGAGCAGTTCTTC

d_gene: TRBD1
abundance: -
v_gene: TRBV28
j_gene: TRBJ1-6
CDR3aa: CASSTGTGVVSPLHF
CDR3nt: TGTGCCAGCAGTACTGGGACAGGGGTGGTTTCACCCCTCCACTTT

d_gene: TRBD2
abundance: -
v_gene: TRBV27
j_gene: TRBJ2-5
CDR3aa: CASSLYSRGGEETQYF
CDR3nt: TGCGCCAGCAGTTTATACTCGCGGGGGGGCGAGGAGACCCAGTACTTC